This T cell receptor beta chain is from a study of blood T cell repertoires in COVID-19. The overall study: Italy, Spain and the United States were the sources of the convalescent and acute COVID-19 samples. The analysed material was cDNA or gDNA that came from T cells, B-cell-depleted T cells, or PBMCs.

In the original processing: Amplification with reference gene primers provided the estimates of nucleated cell counts. Some clones are missing from TCRdb's copy, which holds only in-frame ones; the method was immunoSEQ multiplex PCR. The DNA gave D and trimming, while V, J and clone size come from that table. The profile shows under 45,000 clones, roughly 88% of them singletons. Per germline, CDR1 MNHNY and CDR2 SVGAGI (reference sequence). This CDR3 has 10 amino acids. V lost 11 bases and J 8 bases, leaving 9 bases between the germline ends. The sequenced sample was peripheral blood. This TCR was recovered from a human donor in a cohort sampled during active COVID-19. J is TRBJ2-2 and V is TRBV6-6; D uncertain. This CDR3 is CASKAGELFF. CDR3 in DNA: TGTGCCTCCAAAGCAGGGGAGCTGTTTTTT.